This TCR beta chain stems from a study of cytomegalovirus exposure and HLA in healthy donors. The study's findings and limits: Later on, a genetic analysis was performed. It linked a missense variant in DCLRE1C with V- and J-gene trimming of TCR beta. The study carried out a later analysis of TCR beta sequences. It associated about 15,000 of them with specific HLA alleles at a false discovery rate of 0.05.

For this clone: Its antigen is still unknown.

Both 60 Vbeta primers and 13 Jbeta primers went into the PCR. Produced via immunoSEQ multiplex PCR; TCRdb's table is partial and in-frame only. The sample has fewer than 200,000 clones, 80% seen once. This receptor was identified in a boy aged 5-17 years in good health and CMV-seronegative. The sample comprised PBMCs.

The CDR3 sequence is CASSLVPYHNEQFF. CDR3 nucleotide sequence: TGTGCCAGCAGCTTGGTACCCTACCACAATGAGCAGTTCTTC. The J gene is TRBJ2-1, the V gene TRBV5-5; D is ambiguous. The CDR3 extends over 14 amino acids. CDR1 is SGHKS, CDR2 YYEKEE, per germline (reference sequence). The germline V and J ends were trimmed by 0 bases and 5 bases, with 9 bases remaining between them.